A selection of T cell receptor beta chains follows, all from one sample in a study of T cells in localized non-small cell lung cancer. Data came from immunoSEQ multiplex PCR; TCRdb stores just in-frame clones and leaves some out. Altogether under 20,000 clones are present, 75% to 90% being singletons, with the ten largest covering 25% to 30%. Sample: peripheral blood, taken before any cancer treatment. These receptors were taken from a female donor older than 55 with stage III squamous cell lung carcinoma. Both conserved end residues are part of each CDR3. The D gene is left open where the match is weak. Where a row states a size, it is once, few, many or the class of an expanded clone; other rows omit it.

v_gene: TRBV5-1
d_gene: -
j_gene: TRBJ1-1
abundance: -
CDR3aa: CASSLAQGAQEAFF
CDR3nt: TGCGCCAGCAGCTTGGCCCAAGGAGCGCAGGAAGCTTTCTTT

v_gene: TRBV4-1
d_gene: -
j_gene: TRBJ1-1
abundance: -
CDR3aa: CASSQGEQLRANTEAFF
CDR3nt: TGCGCCAGCAGCCAAGGGGAGCAGTTGAGGGCTAACACTGAAGCTTTCTTT

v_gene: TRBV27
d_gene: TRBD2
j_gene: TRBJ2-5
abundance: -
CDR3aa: CASRITSGGTGTQYF
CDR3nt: TGTGCCAGCAGGATAACTAGCGGGGGGACGGGGACCCAGTACTTC

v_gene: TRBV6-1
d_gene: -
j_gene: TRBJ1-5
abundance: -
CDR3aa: CASGGTQNQPQHF
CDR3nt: TGTGCCAGCGGAGGCACTCAGAATCAGCCCCAGCATTTT

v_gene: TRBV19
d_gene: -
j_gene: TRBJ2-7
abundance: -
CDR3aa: CASSIDRGREQYF
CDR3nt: TGTGCCAGTAGTATAGATCGGGGCCGCGAGCAGTACTTC

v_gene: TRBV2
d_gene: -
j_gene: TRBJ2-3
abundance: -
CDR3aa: CASSEGGTDTQYF
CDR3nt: TGTGCCAGCAGTGAAGGGGGGACAGATACGCAGTATTTT

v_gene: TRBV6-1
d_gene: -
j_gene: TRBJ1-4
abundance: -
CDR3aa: CASSLQTTGSKLFF
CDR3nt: TGTGCCAGCAGTCTCCAGACCACAGGGTCCAAACTGTTTTTT

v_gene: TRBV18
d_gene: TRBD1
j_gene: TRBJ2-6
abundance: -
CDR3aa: CASSRSRTGSYSGANVLTF
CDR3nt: TGTGCCAGCTCACGTTCGAGGACAGGTAGCTACTCTGGGGCCAACGTCCTGACTTTC

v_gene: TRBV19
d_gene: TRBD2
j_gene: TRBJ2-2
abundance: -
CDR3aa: CATNPPSAGGPSGELFF
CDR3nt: TGTGCCACCAACCCTCCTTCAGCGGGAGGGCCCTCCGGGGAGCTGTTTTTT

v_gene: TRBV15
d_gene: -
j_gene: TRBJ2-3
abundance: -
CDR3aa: CATSRDPGWSTSDTQYF
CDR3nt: TGTGCCACCAGCAGAGATCCGGGCTGGAGCACGTCTGATACGCAGTATTTT

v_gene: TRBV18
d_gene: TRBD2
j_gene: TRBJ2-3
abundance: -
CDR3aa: CASSPLPTGRDSSTDTQYF
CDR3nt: TGTGCCAGCTCACCACTTCCGACCGGGAGGGATTCTAGCACAGATACGCAGTATTTT

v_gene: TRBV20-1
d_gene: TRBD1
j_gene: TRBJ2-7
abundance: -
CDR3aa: CSARGDSEQYF
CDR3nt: TGCAGTGCTAGAGGGGACAGCGAGCAGTACTTC

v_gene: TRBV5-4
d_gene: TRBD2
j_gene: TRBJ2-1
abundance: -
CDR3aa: CASILVTSGGRHNEQFF
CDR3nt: TGTGCCAGCATCCTGGTGACTAGCGGGGGCCGACACAATGAGCAGTTCTTC

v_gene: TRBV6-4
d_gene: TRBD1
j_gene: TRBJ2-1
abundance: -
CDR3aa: CASSGQGGYNEQFF
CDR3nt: TGTGCCAGCAGCGGACAGGGAGGCTACAATGAGCAGTTCTTC

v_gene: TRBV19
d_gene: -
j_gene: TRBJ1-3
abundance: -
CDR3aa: CASSMAPSGNTIYF
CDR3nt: TGTGCCAGTAGTATGGCCCCCTCTGGAAACACCATATATTTT

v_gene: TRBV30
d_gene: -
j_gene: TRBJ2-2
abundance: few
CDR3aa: CAWSVEHTGELFF
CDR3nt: TGTGCCTGGAGTGTAGAGCACACCGGGGAGCTGTTTTTT

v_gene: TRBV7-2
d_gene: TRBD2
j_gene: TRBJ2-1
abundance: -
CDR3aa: CASSLEYGRMGEQFF
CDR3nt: TGTGCCAGCAGCTTGGAATACGGGAGGATGGGTGAGCAGTTCTTC

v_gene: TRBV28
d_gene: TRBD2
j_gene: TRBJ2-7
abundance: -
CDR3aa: CASSFGGFPPKEQYF
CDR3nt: TGTGCCAGCAGTTTCGGGGGGTTCCCCCCCAAGGAGCAGTACTTC

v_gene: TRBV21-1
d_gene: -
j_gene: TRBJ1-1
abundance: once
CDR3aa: CASSHHVATRTEAFF
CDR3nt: TGTGCCAGCAGTCATCACGTAGCTACTCGCACTGAAGCTTTCTTT

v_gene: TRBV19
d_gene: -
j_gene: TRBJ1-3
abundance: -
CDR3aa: CASRMAGAGNTIYF
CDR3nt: TGTGCCAGTAGAATGGCGGGGGCTGGAAACACCATATATTTT